This T cell receptor beta chain was found in a study of identical twins. TCRdb called the 5' RACE reads again in MiXCR, with one record for every CDR3 protein. The sample lists 1.5 million to 2 million distinct CDR3 sequences; less than 35% were seen once. The study, taken as a whole, reports: Twin pairs had excess sharing that was weaker in beta out-of-frame sequences.

With regard to this clonotype: Antigen: not known.

The CDR3 covers 15 residues. V lost 4 bases to trimming and J lost 3 bases; unmatched junction nucleotides: 6. The V gene's germline CDR1 is MGHDK and CDR2 SYGVNS. The clonotype was recovered from a newborn girl in good health. The chain carries TRBV25-1 and TRBJ1-2, with 9 nucleotides matching TRBD1. Sequencing was carried out using cord blood. The CDR3 bases are TGTGCCAGCAGTGGAAACAGGGGGCGCGACTATGGCTACACCTTC. Protein: CASSGNRGRDYGYTF.